This TCR beta chain was identified in a study of cytomegalovirus exposure and HLA in healthy donors. About the research overall: A preliminary data release comprised around 90 million unique TCRs obtained from HLA-typed donors.

Study-wide points: One variant, a missense change in DCLRE1C, was linked in a later analysis to TCR beta V- and J-gene trimming. A later analysis found that most CMV-associated TCR beta chains appeared HLA-restricted.

V lost 5 bases to trimming and J lost 1 base, with 6 bases between them. Germline assignment: CDR1 KGHSH and CDR2 LQKENI. The CDR3 contains 13 residues. The PCR had 60 Vbeta and 13 Jbeta primers. Clones were read by immunoSEQ multiplex PCR, and TCRdb kept only the in-frame ones, dropping some. This table holds 180,000 or so clones, around 80% found once. A remark on this clone: Its specificity is unknown.

Sequencing input: PBMCs. V and J are TRBV18 and TRBJ1-5, with D uncertain. The clonotype originates from a woman aged 60 to 75 in good health and CMV-seropositive. CDR3 sequence reads: CASSEASNQPQHF. The CDR3 DNA reads as TGTGCCAGCTCAGAGGCGAGCAATCAGCCCCAGCATTTT.